One and the same sample provided the 26 T cell receptor beta chains below, sequenced in a study of shared clonotypes between healthy human individuals. The table came from immunoSEQ multiplex PCR; TCRdb's copy has only in-frame clones and leaves some out. The sample records millions of clones, 85% to 95% being singletons. The sequencing sample was made of naive CD4+ T cells sorted from blood. Subset here: CD45RA+ positively selected. All receptors derive from a man aged 18 to 35 in good health.

The J gene is TRBJ1-4, the V gene TRBV6-6; D may be TRBD1 (5 bases). Trimming shortened V by 0 bases and J by 8 bases, and 13 bases separated the two germline ends. The CDR3 consists of 15 residues. CDR1 is MNHNY and CDR2 is SVGAGI in the germline V gene (reference sequence). The CDR3 is CASSYSRGLGEKLFF. The CDR3 DNA follows: TGTGCCAGCAGTTACTCGCGGGGGTTAGGGGAAAAACTGTTTTTT.

The rearrangement joins TRBV10-3 to TRBJ2-3; 16 positions agree with TRBD2. The CDR3 is 16 amino acids. With 9 bases clipped from V and 6 bases from J, the junction kept 9 bases outside the gene matches. Germline V gene lookup returns CDR1 ENHRY and CDR2 SYGVKD. CDR3 nucleotides: TGTGCCATTTACCCGGGGACTAGCGGGGGGGCTGATACGCAGTATTTT. Protein sequence: CAIYPGTSGGADTQYF.

The chain has TRBV30 and TRBJ1-5, with a tentative D call TRBD1 (5 bases). This CDR3 has 14 residues. Germline CDR1 GTSNPN, CDR2 SVGIG (reference sequence). Trimming pared 0 bases from V and 3 bases from J, leaving 9 bases between. The CDR3 here is CAWSVLTDNQPQHF. CDR3 in DNA: TGTGCCTGGAGTGTACTGACAGACAATCAGCCCCAGCATTTT.

The rearrangement joins TRBV10-1 to TRBJ2-2; D possibly corresponds to TRBD2 (5 bases). The ends were cut back, 4 bases at V and 2 bases at J, with 8 bases in the middle. CDR1 is WNHNN, CDR2 SYGVQD, per germline (reference sequence). The CDR3 is made up of 14 amino acids. Here the CDR3 DNA reads TGCGCCAGCAGTGGGTGGACTAACACCGGGGAGCTGTTTTTT. It translates to CASSGWTNTGELFF.

The gene calls are TRBV6-1 and TRBJ2-3, with D possibly matching TRBD2 (6 bases). CDR3 size: 13 residues. V lost 6 bases, J lost 14 bases, and 21 bases lay in between. Per germline, CDR1 MNHNS and CDR2 SASEGT. CDR3 sequence (DNA): TGTGCCAGCAGCGAGGCGGGGACGTCGTGGCTGTATTTT. This gives the protein CASSEAGTSWLYF.

J is TRBJ1-5 and V is TRBV30, with 9 bases lining up with TRBD1. This CDR3 is built from 16 residues. Germline V lookup: CDR1 GTSNPN, CDR2 SVGIG (reference sequence). Trimming cost V 0 bases and J 3 bases; bases outside gene matches: 6. CDR3 in DNA: TGTGCCTGGAGTGTACATGGGACAGGGAACAATCAGCCCCAGCATTTT. It translates to CAWSVHGTGNNQPQHF.

This clone was picked up one time. CDR3 amino acids: CSVSERAGNEQYF. The CDR3, as DNA: TGCAGCGTTTCGGAAAGGGCGGGAAACGAGCAGTACTTC. The chain carries TRBV29-1 and TRBJ2-7; TRBD2 is a possible D gene (6 bases). V lost 5 bases and J 5 bases, leaving 16 bases between the germline ends. CDR1 is SQVTM, CDR2 ANQGSEA, per germline. This CDR3 comprises 13 residues.

The V gene is TRBV30, the J gene TRBJ2-7; weak D call: TRBD1 (7 bases). Germline V gene data show CDR1 as GTSNPN and CDR2 as SVGIG (reference sequence). V was trimmed by 8 bases and J by 4 bases, leaving 33 bases between them. The CDR3 is 18 amino acids. This CDR3 is CAGGRQGLSLSAAYEQYF. The CDR3 DNA reads as TGTGCCGGGGGGCGACAGGGTCTCTCCTTATCGGCGGCATACGAGCAGTACTTC.

J is TRBJ2-1 and V is TRBV4-1; D is possibly TRBD1 or TRBD2 (5 bases each). CDR1 is MGHRA, CDR2 YSYEKL, per germline. CDR3 length equals 17 residues. The ends were cut back, 3 bases at V and 2 bases at J, with 17 bases in the middle. The CDR3 spells CASSQYGGPPAYNEQFF. The CDR3 nucleotides are TGCGCCAGCAGCCAGTATGGGGGACCCCCAGCCTACAATGAGCAGTTCTTC.

This clone was counted a single time. At the DNA level, this CDR3 is encoded by other sequences in the same sample as well. The V call is TRBV9, the J call TRBJ1-1, with a weak D call TRBD1 (5 bases). In germline, CDR1 is SGDLS, CDR2 YYNGEE. The V end was cut by 0 bases, the J end by 0 bases, with 9 bases between. This CDR3 contains 15 residues. The CDR3 nucleotides read TGTGCCAGCAGCGTAGCGGGGGTCATGAACACTGAAGCTTTCTTT. It codes for CASSVAGVMNTEAFF.

This chain connects TRBV7-2 to TRBJ1-3; no clear D. V lost 5 bases and J lost 4, with 9 bases in between. CDR1 and CDR2 from the germline V gene are SGHTA and FQGNSA. The CDR3 contains 13 residues. The CDR3 region has the DNA TGTGCCAGCAGCCAGACTTCCGGAAACACCATATATTTT. It yields the protein CASSQTSGNTIYF.

As to this clone: The same CDR3 is also encoded by other DNA sequences in this sample. The chain has TRBV6-1 and TRBJ2-2; the match to TRBD2 covers 12 bases. V gave up 3 bases and J gave up 5 bases; unmatched junction bases: 1. Germline assignment: CDR1 MNHNS and CDR2 SASEGT. The CDR3 consists of 15 residues. The DNA for the CDR3 is TGTGCCAGCAGTGAGACTAGCGGGGGTACCGGGGAGCTGTTTTTT. Its translation is CASSETSGGTGELFF.

V and J are TRBV7-8 and TRBJ2-1; TRBD2 aligns across 14 bases. The CDR3 consists of 18 residues. Germline V lookup: CDR1 SGHVS, CDR2 FQNEAQ. V shed 5 bases, J shed 8 bases, and the junction held 14 bases outside the gene matches. CDR3 nucleotides: TGTGCCAGCAGCCACAAAGGGGGACTAGCGGGAGCTAGGTATGAGCAGTTCTTC. Translating it yields CASSHKGGLAGARYEQFF.

V and J are TRBV2 and TRBJ1-6; tentatively, D is TRBD1 (5 bases). The CDR3 extends over 12 amino acids. CDR1 and CDR2 from the germline V gene are SNHLY and FYNNEI. The V end lost 1 base, the J end lost 13 bases, and 8 bases lay between the germline ends. The CDR3 DNA reads TGTGCCAGCAGTGAAGGGGGGGGGCCCCTCCACTTT. It is translated as CASSEGGGPLHF. Based on the CDR3 plus reference TRBV2 and TRBJ1-6, the full variable domain is EPEVTQTPSHQVTQMGQEVILRCVPISNHLYFYWYRQILGQKVEFLVSFYNNEISEKSEIFDDQFSVERPDGSNFTLKIRSTKLEDSAMYFCASSEGGGPLHFGNGTRLTVT.

The rearrangement joins TRBV30 to TRBJ2-3, with D perhaps assigned TRBD1 or TRBD2 (5 bases each). Looked up from germline, CDR1 is GTSNPN and CDR2 is SVGIG (reference sequence). Trimming took 2 bases from V and 2 from J, leaving 11 bases between them. The CDR3 loop spans 14 amino acids. In DNA form, the CDR3 reads TGTGCCTGGAGTAAGGGACCCCTCACAGATACGCAGTATTTT. It specifies CAWSKGPLTDTQYF. Complete variable domain (other parts from reference TRBV30 and TRBJ2-3): SQTIHQWPATLVQPVGSPLSLECTVEGTSNPNLYWYRQAAGRGLQLLFYSVGIGQISSEVPQNLSASRPQDRQFILSSKKLLLSDSGFYLCAWSKGPLTDTQYFGPGTRLTVL.

The chain joins TRBV6-5 to TRBJ1-3; the D gene is possibly TRBD1 (6 bases). V gave up 5 bases and J gave up 2 bases, with 10 bases separating them. The CDR3 extends over 14 amino acids. Germline CDR1 is MNHEY and CDR2 is SVGAGI. The CDR3 nucleotides are TGTGCCAGCAGTAGTGGGACACCTGGAAACACCATATATTTT. Amino acid sequence: CASSSGTPGNTIYF.

This chain links TRBV7-9 with TRBJ2-2; D is uncertain. CDR1 and CDR2 from the germline V gene are SEHNR and FQNEAQ (reference sequence). This CDR3 has 18 residues. The germline V and J ends were trimmed by 3 bases and 0 bases, with 17 bases remaining between them. CDR3 coding DNA: TGTGCCAGCAGCTTCCTCGGCTGGGAAGCCGCGAACACCGGGGAGCTGTTTTTT. It encodes CASSFLGWEAANTGELFF. Full variable domain (outside the CDR3, taken from reference TRBV7-9 and TRBJ2-2): DTGVSQNPRHKITKRGQNVTFRCDPISEHNRLYWYRQTLGQGPEFLTYFQNEAQLEKSRLLSDRFSAERPKGSFSTLEIQRTEQGDSAMYLCASSFLGWEAANTGELFFGEGSRLTVL.

This chain connects TRBV19 to TRBJ2-5; TRBD1 aligns across 7 bases. Germline V gene lookup returns CDR1 LNHDA and CDR2 SQIVND (reference sequence). With V trimmed by 4 bases and J by 1 base, 6 bases remained unmatched. The CDR3 length is 15 residues. The CDR3 DNA sequence: TGTGCCAGTAGTAGTCTCGACAGGGCCCAAGAGACCCAGTACTTC. It yields the protein CASSSLDRAQETQYF.

The chain joins TRBV7-8 to TRBJ1-1; D is undetermined. Germline CDR1 SGHVS, CDR2 FQNEAQ. There are 14 residues in the CDR3. Trimming stripped 2 bases from V and 4 bases from J, with 11 bases between. CDR3 residues: CASSLTSGPTEAFF. The CDR3 coding sequence is TGTGCCAGCAGCTTAACTAGTGGGCCCACTGAAGCTTTCTTT.

J is TRBJ1-5 and V is TRBV6-4, with D possibly being TRBD1 (5 bases). Per germline, CDR1 MRHNA and CDR2 SNTAGT. The CDR3 covers 16 residues. Trimming removed 6 bases from V and 0 bases from J, with 15 bases in between. The CDR3 sequence is CASRDILWGSNQPQHF. The CDR3 DNA reads as TGTGCCAGCAGGGACATTCTTTGGGGTAGCAATCAGCCCCAGCATTTT.

This chain connects TRBV10-2 to TRBJ2-3; D gene unclear. Trimming stripped 5 bases from V and 0 bases from J, with 15 bases between. CDR1 and CDR2 from the germline V gene are WSHSY and SAAADI. The CDR3 is 16 residues long. The CDR3 DNA reads as TGCGCCAGCAGTCAAGGGTTATCGATGAGCACAGATACGCAGTATTTT. Its protein product is CASSQGLSMSTDTQYF.

The chain recombines TRBV6-6 with TRBJ2-7; the D gene is possibly TRBD2 (5 bases). The CDR3 is 15 amino acids. Germline CDR1 MNHNY, CDR2 SVGAGI (reference sequence). The V gene lost 0 bases and the J gene lost 5 bases, with 14 bases spanning the gap. DNA of the CDR3: TGTGCCAGCAGTTACTCGGCTTGGGTGAGGGACGAGCAGTACTTC. It specifies CASSYSAWVRDEQYF.

The chain uses TRBV6-6 and TRBJ2-7; possible D gene TRBD2, 5 bases. V was cut by 2 bases and J by 0 bases, with 11 bases left in between. Germline values: CDR1 MNHNY, CDR2 SVGAGI (reference sequence). The CDR3 has 15 residues. CDR3 protein: CASSYLGSASYEQYF. The CDR3 DNA sequence: TGTGCCAGCAGTTACCTCGGTAGCGCCTCCTACGAGCAGTACTTC.

The chain employs TRBV5-1 and TRBJ1-1; possible D gene TRBD1, 5 bases. This CDR3 has 14 residues. Trimming cost V 5 bases and J 5 bases, with 16 bases left between them. Germline values: CDR1 SGHRS, CDR2 YFSETQ. The CDR3 DNA sequence: TGCGCCAGCAGTTTAAGTTCCCGGGGGACTGAAGCTTTCTTT. Its protein product is CASSLSSRGTEAFF.

This clone was counted a single time. This sequence joins TRBV30 and TRBJ2-1, with D possibly matching TRBD1 (5 bases). Trimming removed 5 bases from V and 15 bases from J, with 17 bases in between. The CDR3 is 11 residues long. Germline CDR1 GTSNPN, CDR2 SVGIG (reference sequence). The CDR3 nucleotides read TGTGCCTGGGCGGACAAAATCAACGGGTTCTTC. Translated, it gives CAWADKINGFF.

J is TRBJ1-5 and V is TRBV28; tentatively, D is TRBD1 (6 bases). This CDR3 is built from 14 residues. V lost 2 bases to trimming and J lost 8 bases, with 13 bases between them. The germline gives CDR1 MDHEN, CDR2 SYDVKM. CDR3 sequence (DNA): TGTGCCAGCAGTTTACTCCAGGGGAGGGAGCCCCAGCATTTT. Translation: CASSLLQGREPQHF.